The TCR beta chain under discussion was sequenced for a study of immune evolution from preneoplasia to lung adenocarcinoma. In the study overall: HLA loss of heterozygosity: 6% to 7.5% AIS, less than 18% MIA, about 31% ADC, none AAH.

Germline CDR1 and CDR2: SNHLY and FYNNEI. This CDR3 contains 15 residues. J was trimmed by 5 bases and V by 5 bases; bases with no gene match: 9. In this sample, this clone turned up once. Libraries were prepared by immunoSEQ multiplex PCR; TCRdb keeps only in-frame clonotypes and omits some of them. The sample records some 10,000 clones, 75% to 85% being singletons. Sequencing was done on a sample of FFPE minimally invasive lung adenocarcinoma tissue. V and J are TRBV2 and TRBJ2-5; 9 bases map to TRBD1. The sequence was collected from an older donor with lung adenocarcinoma. The chain's CDR3 is CASSKRDRARETQYF. DNA for the CDR3: TGTGCCAGCAGTAAACGGGACAGGGCTCGGGAGACCCAGTACTTC.